The 5 T cell receptor beta chains below come from one sample, sequenced in a study of memory CD4+ T cells and cytomegalovirus serostatus. Single viable CD3+CD4+CD8-CD45RO+ cells were sorted as the memory CD4+ T cells. Here immunoSEQ multiplex PCR was the method, and the copy in TCRdb shows in-frame clones only, minus some. The sample contains 80,000 or so clones, roughly 78% of which appear only once. The sequenced sample was memory CD4+ T cells from blood. These receptors were collected from an adult in good health and CMV-seropositive.

This chain links TRBV30 with TRBJ1-5, with 7 nucleotides matching TRBD1. V gave up 1 base and J gave up 3 bases; unmatched junction bases: 3. CDR3 size: 14 residues. CDR1 is GTSNPN, CDR2 SVGIG, per germline (reference sequence). The CDR3 DNA reads as TGTGCCTGGAGTGAGGGACAGTCCAATCAGCCCCAGCATTTT. Its protein product is CAWSEGQSNQPQHF. Supplemented by reference TRBV30 and TRBJ1-5, the full variable domain reads SQTIHQWPATLVQPVGSPLSLECTVEGTSNPNLYWYRQAAGRGLQLLFYSVGIGQISSEVPQNLSASRPQDRQFILSSKKLLLSDSGFYLCAWSEGQSNQPQHFGDGTRLSIL.

The CDR3 loop reads CASSLSQSGANVLTF. The CDR3 DNA sequence: TGTGCCAGCAGCTTGTCACAGTCCGGGGCCAACGTCCTGACTTTC. The V and J genes are TRBV11-3 and TRBJ2-6; the D is unclear. The CDR3 loop spans 15 amino acids. The germline V and J ends were trimmed by 3 bases and 4 bases, with 10 bases remaining between them. Germline V gene data show CDR1 as SGHNT and CDR2 as YENEEA.

This clone was detected a few times. The rearrangement joins TRBV30 to TRBJ1-6; D is perhaps TRBD1 (5 bases). Per the germline V gene, CDR1 is GTSNPN and CDR2 is SVGIG (reference sequence). Trimming removed 0 bases at V and 19 bases at J, with 13 bases between. The CDR3 extends over 11 amino acids. The CDR3 DNA reads TGTGCCTGGAGTGTTATCGGGGCTATGCACTTT. Amino acid sequence: CAWSVIGAMHF.

This clone was counted only a few times. This chain connects TRBV6-1 to TRBJ1-5; weak D call: TRBD1 (5 bases). The V and J ends lost 2 bases and 0 bases respectively, with 11 bases between them. This CDR3 comprises 16 residues. Per the germline V gene, CDR1 is MNHNS and CDR2 is SASEGT. This CDR3 reads CASSESEGYSNQPQHF. The CDR3, as DNA: TGTGCCAGCAGTGAATCAGAGGGGTATAGCAATCAGCCCCAGCATTTT.

V gene TRBV5-6 combines with J gene TRBJ2-3, with D uncertain. Germline V gives CDR1 SGHDT, CDR2 YYEEEE. The V end lost 2 bases, the J end lost 4 bases, and 11 bases lay between the germline ends. The CDR3 runs 14 residues. CDR3 protein: CASSFPGRSDTQYF. The CDR3 nucleotides are TGTGCCAGCAGCTTTCCCGGACGGTCAGATACGCAGTATTTT. Filled out from reference TRBV5-6 and TRBJ2-3, the complete variable domain reads DAGVTQSPTHLIKTRGQQVTLRCSPKSGHDTVSWYQQALGQGPQFIFQYYEEEERQRGNFPDRFSGHQFPNYSSELNVNALLLGDSALYLCASSFPGRSDTQYFGPGTRLTVL.